The rows below give T cell receptor beta chains drawn from one sample of a study of T-cell reconstitution after alpha-beta-depleted transplantation in children. TCRdb called the PCR reads again in MiXCR, with one record for every CDR3 protein. The sample includes around 480,000 distinct CDR3 sequences, 30% to 35% of them seen just once. Sequencing was performed on PBMCs from the stem cell graft donor, taken from the stem cell graft. These receptor sequences come from a human donor who donated a stem cell graft to a child with aplastic anemia. Both conserved end residues are trimmed from each CDR3. The order of the fields is V gene, J gene, CDR3 protein.

TRBV5-1,TRBJ2-7,ASSFSTSGEHLY
TRBV7-8,TRBJ2-3,ASSPIHQREMESTDTQY
TRBV11-2,TRBJ2-3,ASSLDPGSTQY
TRBV7-2,TRBJ1-1,ASSFGQPNTEAF
TRBV7-9,TRBJ1-2,ASSSPLMGVGYGYT
TRBV29-1,TRBJ2-5,SVEVVEGETQY
TRBV6-2/TRBV6-3,TRBJ1-5,ASSKGQGLEAQH
TRBV7-9,TRBJ1-5,ASSLGGSYQPQH
TRBV7-2,TRBJ1-6,ASKGLNSPLH
TRBV9,TRBJ2-2,ASSVFRGTGELF
TRBV5-1,TRBJ2-1,ASSLAATGTGSNEQF
TRBV7-9,TRBJ2-7,ASSSTGTGSSEQY
TRBV7-2,TRBJ2-2,ASSLWSEAGELF
TRBV4-3,TRBJ2-2,ASSPLRSSGGELF
TRBV12-3/TRBV12-4,TRBJ1-3,ASTRGGERSGNTIY
TRBV6-1,TRBJ2-1,ASSARTGNYNEQF
TRBV11-2,TRBJ2-5,ASSPRDGYQETQY
TRBV12-3/TRBV12-4,TRBJ1-2,ASSYAGYGYT
TRBV13,TRBJ2-1,ASSSRTSGSVDEQF
TRBV9,TRBJ1-1,ASSVGGVDTEAF
TRBV27,TRBJ2-2,ASSLAGTSGSLATGELF
TRBV28,TRBJ1-1,ATASDRGRLYTEAF
TRBV12-3/TRBV12-4,TRBJ2-5,ASRPTGQETQY
TRBV3-1,TRBJ2-2,ASSQAHITGELF
TRBV27,TRBJ1-4,ASSVREGTNEKLF
TRBV15,TRBJ1-2,ATSRDPGQGGGYT
TRBV7-2,TRBJ2-7,ASAAGTSGKYEQY
TRBV5-5,TRBJ2-3,ASSPGRWGQY
TRBV24-1,TRBJ2-3,ATSDLHRTSGARDTQY
TRBV7-2,TRBJ1-1,ASSSDRVTTF
TRBV20-1,TRBJ2-2,SAREGGTNTGELF
TRBV18,TRBJ2-5,ASSPNRQETQY
TRBV20-1,TRBJ1-1,SARVMGTNTEAF
TRBV19,TRBJ1-1,ASNEARGTEAF
TRBV20-1,TRBJ1-6,SALSGGSYNSPLH
TRBV18,TRBJ1-2,ASSPKGNYGYT
TRBV29-1,TRBJ2-3,SLGLAGGTDTQY
TRBV7-2,TRBJ2-6,ASSVGTGITGANVLT
TRBV5-1,TRBJ2-6,ASRGTGGASGANVLT
TRBV13,TRBJ1-2,ASSLGRVTRANYGYT